Below, one T cell receptor (beta chain) is given with its context. The sample comes from a study of control samples from healthy donors and cancer patients. The repertoire was sequenced with immunoSEQ multiplex PCR; TCRdb's copy has only in-frame clones and lacks some. Here the sample spans some 89,000 clones, over 75% being singletons. The CDR3 length is 13 residues. CDR1 and CDR2 from the germline V gene are SGHVS and FQNEAQ. The V and J ends lost 6 bases and 1 base respectively, with 9 bases between them. The material sequenced was blood. The rearrangement links TRBV7-8 to TRBJ1-1; D remains ambiguous. This receptor was obtained from a woman aged 35 to 49 in good health. CDR3 sequence: CASSLLTNTEAFF. The CDR3 DNA reads as TGTGCCAGCAGTCTACTAACGAACACTGAAGCTTTCTTT.